These T cell receptor beta chains were read from a single sample in a study of PD-1 and CTLA-4 blockade in melanoma. Sequenced by immunoSEQ multiplex PCR; TCRdb stores in-frame clones only, minus some. The data show around 15,000 clones, roughly 70% seen once. Sample: CD8+ T cells from peripheral blood, taken from a patient given anti-PD-1 treatment. The source is a human donor with melanoma. The CDR3 runs from the conserved cysteine through the conserved F or W. Fields, in order: J gene, D gene, clone size, V gene, CDR3 protein, CDR3 DNA. D genes are given only for firm matches. Clone size is stated in some rows and not others, as once, few, many or a class when expanded.

>TRBJ2-7|TRBD1|NA|TRBV24-1
CATSQTGAGYEQYF
TGTGCCACCAGCCAGACAGGGGCAGGATACGAGCAGTACTTC
>TRBJ1-5|TRBD1|few|TRBV27
CASSLLATGQGDNQPQHF
TGTGCCAGCAGTTTATTAGCGACGGGACAGGGAGACAATCAGCCCCAGCATTTT
>TRBJ2-2|NA|NA|TRBV27
CASRSLGVSGELFF
TGTGCCAGCAGAAGTTTAGGGGTATCCGGGGAGCTGTTTTTT
>TRBJ2-7|TRBD1|NA|TRBV27
CASTPRDSPYEQYF
TGTGCCAGCACCCCCCGGGACAGCCCCTACGAGCAGTACTTC
>TRBJ2-5|TRBD1|NA|TRBV14
CASSHLQGARLETQYF
TGTGCCAGCAGCCACCTACAGGGGGCTCGGTTGGAGACCCAGTACTTC
>TRBJ2-7|NA|once|TRBV23-1
CASSQMDPLVGKAYEQYF
TGCGCCAGCAGTCAAATGGACCCCCTTGTGGGCAAGGCCTACGAGCAGTACTTC
>TRBJ2-2|TRBD1|NA|TRBV30
CAWSRGTGYGELFF
TGTGCCTGGAGTCGAGGGACAGGGTACGGGGAGCTGTTTTTT
>TRBJ2-7|NA|NA|TRBV7-9
CASSVSGHTYEQYF
TGTGCCAGCAGCGTGTCGGGACACACCTACGAGCAGTACTTC
>TRBJ2-3|TRBD2|NA|TRBV18
CASSATGTSGDTQYF
TGTGCCAGCTCAGCTACCGGGACTAGCGGGGATACGCAGTATTTT
>TRBJ1-1|TRBD1|NA|TRBV9
CASSVGTGGTEAFF
TGTGCCAGCAGCGTAGGGACAGGGGGGACTGAAGCTTTCTTT
>TRBJ1-4|NA|few|TRBV7-9
CASNEGGLITNEKLFF
TGTGCCAGCAACGAGGGGGGACTAATCACTAATGAAAAACTGTTTTTT
>TRBJ2-7|NA|once|TRBV6-8
CASSYQDTAYEQYF
TGTGCCAGCAGTTACCAAGACACAGCCTACGAGCAGTACTTC
>TRBJ1-4|NA|medium-sized|TRBV7-9
CASSFVRGTNEKLFF
TGTGCCAGCAGCTTTGTGCGGGGCACTAATGAAAAACTGTTTTTT
>TRBJ1-1|NA|few|TRBV4-1
CASSQETGLEAFF
TGCGCCAGCAGCCAAGAAACCGGTCTCGAGGCTTTCTTT
>TRBJ2-2|NA|NA|TRBV19
CASSIYSAAANTGELFF
TGTGCCAGTAGTATATACAGCGCAGCCGCGAACACCGGGGAGCTGTTTTTT
>TRBJ2-7|NA|NA|TRBV6-5
CASSYGGGKSEQYF
TGTGCCAGCAGTTATGGCGGGGGCAAGTCCGAGCAGTACTTC
>TRBJ1-2|NA|NA|TRBV4-1
CASSQEFPGAGYGYTF
TGCGCCAGCAGCCAAGAGTTTCCGGGGGCAGGCTATGGCTACACCTTC
>TRBJ1-1|NA|once|TRBV9
CASSALNTEAFF
TGTGCCAGCAGCGCCCTTAACACTGAAGCTTTCTTT
>TRBJ2-3|NA|NA|TRBV10-3
CAISESVEGMKRGYTDTQYF
TGTGCCATCAGTGAGTCGGTTGAGGGTATGAAACGGGGCTACACAGATACGCAGTATTTT
>TRBJ1-4|NA|NA|TRBV13
CASSLGRETNEKLFF
TGTGCCAGCAGCTTAGGGAGGGAAACTAATGAAAAACTGTTTTTT
>TRBJ2-2|NA|NA|TRBV6-5
CASNWGAGELFF
TGTGCCAGCAACTGGGGGGCCGGGGAGCTGTTTTTT
>TRBJ2-7|TRBD1|NA|TRBV4-1
CASSQYGQASSYEQYF
TGCGCCAGCAGCCAATACGGACAGGCCAGCTCCTACGAGCAGTACTTC
>TRBJ2-2|NA|NA|TRBV11-3
CASSQSGELFF
TGTGCCAGCAGCCAGTCCGGGGAGCTGTTTTTT
>TRBJ2-2|NA|NA|TRBV6-5
CASSYGGSTGELFF
TGTGCCAGCAGTTACGGGGGGTCCACCGGGGAGCTGTTTTTT
>TRBJ2-1|TRBD2|NA|TRBV4-2
CASNAGGLDEQFF
TGTGCCAGCAACGCGGGAGGGCTTGATGAGCAGTTCTTC
>TRBJ1-2|TRBD1|NA|TRBV13
CASSSGQGGNYYGYTF
TGTGCCAGCAGCTCTGGACAGGGTGGGAACTACTATGGCTACACCTTC
>TRBJ1-1|NA|NA|TRBV29-1
CSVETGGNMNTEAFF
TGCAGCGTTGAGACGGGGGGGAACATGAACACTGAAGCTTTCTTT
>TRBJ2-1|TRBD2|NA|TRBV10-3
CAISRTSGSSYNEQFF
TGTGCCATCAGTAGGACTAGCGGGAGCTCCTACAATGAGCAGTTCTTC
>TRBJ2-7|TRBD2|NA|TRBV27
CASSLAGLAYEQYF
TGTGCCAGCAGTCTAGCGGGCCTTGCCTACGAGCAGTACTTC
>TRBJ1-2|NA|NA|TRBV4-1
CASSHSGAYGYTF
TGCGCCAGCAGCCATAGCGGGGCCTATGGCTACACCTTC
>TRBJ1-2|NA|NA|TRBV6-5
CASSSDSRIFYGYTF
TGTGCCAGCAGTTCAGACAGCCGTATTTTCTATGGCTACACCTTC
>TRBJ2-7|TRBD1|NA|TRBV5-4
CASSVGTGSYEQYF
TGTGCCAGCAGTGTCGGGACAGGGTCCTACGAGCAGTACTTC
>TRBJ1-5|NA|NA|TRBV6-5
CATSGVQNNQPQHF
TGTGCCACCTCCGGGGTCCAAAACAATCAGCCCCAGCATTTT
>TRBJ2-1|NA|NA|TRBV28
CASSLDWASYNEQFF
TGTGCCAGCAGTCTCGACTGGGCCTCCTACAATGAGCAGTTCTTC
>TRBJ1-5|TRBD1|NA|TRBV19
CASSIPWWEGAVQPQHF
TGTGCCAGTAGTATCCCTTGGTGGGAGGGGGCGGTACAGCCCCAGCATTTT
>TRBJ2-7|NA|NA|TRBV29-1
CSVESTLSGRTYEQYF
TGCAGCGTTGAATCCACCTTGAGCGGAAGGACCTACGAGCAGTACTTC
>TRBJ2-1|NA|NA|TRBV6-5
CASSYTAVSYNEQFF
TGTGCCAGCAGTTACACCGCAGTATCCTACAATGAGCAGTTCTTC
>TRBJ2-7|NA|NA|TRBV5-6
CASSFWVWNYEQYF
TGTGCCAGCAGTTTTTGGGTGTGGAACTACGAGCAGTACTTC
>TRBJ1-5|TRBD1|NA|TRBV4-1
CASSHRQGNSNQPQHF
TGCGCCAGCAGCCACCGACAGGGAAATAGCAATCAGCCCCAGCATTTT
>TRBJ2-2|TRBD2|NA|TRBV11-3
CASSLGIAGGPGELFF
TGTGCCAGCAGCTTAGGTATAGCGGGAGGACCCGGGGAGCTGTTTTTT
>TRBJ2-6|NA|few|TRBV27
CASTTNSGANVLTF
TGTGCCAGCACAACAAACTCTGGGGCCAACGTCCTGACTTTC
>TRBJ1-2|NA|NA|TRBV3-1/TRBV3-2
CASSRPNAGSGGYTF
TGTGCCAGCAGCCGGCCCAATGCGGGATCGGGTGGCTACACCTTC
>TRBJ1-1|NA|NA|TRBV14
CASSQGFPGAQRTEAFF
TGTGCCAGCAGCCAAGGGTTCCCGGGGGCGCAGAGGACTGAAGCTTTCTTT
>TRBJ2-1|NA|once|TRBV6-5
CASSQGGAYNEQFF
TGTGCCAGCAGCCAGGGGGGAGCCTACAATGAGCAGTTCTTC
>TRBJ2-2|NA|medium-sized|TRBV4-1
CASSQDPGTGELFF
TGCGCCAGCAGCCAAGATCCGGGGACCGGGGAGCTGTTTTTT
>TRBJ1-1|NA|NA|TRBV19
CASSIGRTEAFF
TGTGCCAGTAGTATAGGTCGCACTGAAGCTTTCTTT
>TRBJ2-1|NA|NA|TRBV4-1
CASSPGVASSYNEQFF
TGCGCCAGCAGCCCCGGTGTGGCGAGCTCCTACAATGAGCAGTTCTTC
>TRBJ2-1|TRBD2|few|TRBV3-1/TRBV3-2
CASSPIFGGDNEQFF
TGTGCCAGCAGCCCCATTTTCGGGGGGGACAATGAGCAGTTCTTC
>TRBJ1-4|NA|NA|TRBV7-6
CASSLTGVNEKLFF
TGTGCCAGCAGCTTGACAGGAGTTAATGAAAAACTGTTTTTT
>TRBJ2-1|NA|NA|TRBV18
CASTETGSYYNEQFF
TGTGCCAGCACAGAAACAGGGTCTTACTACAATGAGCAGTTCTTC
>TRBJ1-1|NA|NA|TRBV19
CASMRYWNTEAFF
TGTGCCAGTATGCGGTATTGGAACACTGAAGCTTTCTTT